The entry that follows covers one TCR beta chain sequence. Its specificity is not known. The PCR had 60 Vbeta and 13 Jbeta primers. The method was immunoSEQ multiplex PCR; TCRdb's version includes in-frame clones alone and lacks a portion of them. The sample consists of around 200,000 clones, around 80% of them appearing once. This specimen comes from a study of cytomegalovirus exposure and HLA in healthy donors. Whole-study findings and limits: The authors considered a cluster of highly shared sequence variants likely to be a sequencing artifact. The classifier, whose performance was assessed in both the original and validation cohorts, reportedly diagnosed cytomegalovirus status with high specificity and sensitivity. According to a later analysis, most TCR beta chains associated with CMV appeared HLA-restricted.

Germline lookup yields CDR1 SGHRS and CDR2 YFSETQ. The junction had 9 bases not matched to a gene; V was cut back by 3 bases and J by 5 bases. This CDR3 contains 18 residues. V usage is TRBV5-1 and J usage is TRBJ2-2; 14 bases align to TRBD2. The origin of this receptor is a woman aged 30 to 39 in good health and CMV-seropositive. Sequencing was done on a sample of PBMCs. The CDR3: CASSSGLAGAHGTGELFF. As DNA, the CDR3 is TGCGCCAGCAGCTCGGGACTAGCGGGGGCGCACGGGACCGGGGAGCTGTTTTTT.